This T cell receptor beta chain is drawn from a study of control samples from healthy donors and cancer patients. This clone was detected once. TCRdb keeps only in-frame clones here, not all; method: immunoSEQ multiplex PCR. The sample includes more than 140,000 clones, approximately 94% seen only once; the top ten take around 13%. Sequenced input: blood. The receptor's source is a man aged 35 to 55 in good health.

CDR3 sequence (DNA): TGTGCCAGCAGCTTAGAAGGGAAAGCTTTCTTT. This gives the protein CASSLEGKAFF. J is TRBJ1-1 and V is TRBV11-2; D is unclear. The CDR3 is 11 residues long. V shed 0 bases and J shed 9 bases, with 5 bases lying between them. In germline, CDR1 is SGHAT, CDR2 FQNNGV.